This T cell receptor (beta chain) was identified during a study of blood T cell repertoires in COVID-19. Generated by immunoSEQ multiplex PCR, the TCRdb table keeps only in-frame clones and is missing some. The table lists roughly 160,000 clones, approximately 82% of them singletons. The germline V gene encodes CDR1 SGHNT and CDR2 YYREEE (reference sequence). Trimming took off 0 bases at V and 1 base at J, with 4 bases between the two ends. The CDR3 extends over 14 amino acids. The sample was PBMCs or T cells enriched from blood (not recorded which). This TCR was sampled from a man aged 55 to 70 who had recovered from COVID-19. The chain has TRBV5-4 and TRBJ1-4; the D is unclear. CDR3 sequence (DNA): TGTGCCAGCAGCTTGGGAGGAACTAATGAAAAACTGTTTTTT. Its translation is CASSLGGTNEKLFF.